This T cell receptor beta chain was sequenced for a study of T cell responses to AZD1222 COVID-19 vaccine. Overall study results and limits: Repertoires were obtained only post-peak T cell response. Donor demographics were predominantly white British with a female majority; clonal diversity may be underestimated.

Profiling relied on immunoSEQ multiplex PCR, and the TCRdb table lists in-frame clones only, not all of them. The sample has roughly 120,000 clones, about 93% seen once. Turning to this clone: Its cognate antigen is unknown.

Sequencing used peripheral blood, obtained 28 days after the second AZD1222 dose. The TCR originated in an adult who received the AZD1222 COVID-19 vaccine.

CDR3 DNA sequence: TGTGCCAGCAGCTTAGCGCCGGGACTAGCGGGGGATACGCAGTATTTT. Amino acid sequence: CASSLAPGLAGDTQYF. V is TRBV7-2 and J is TRBJ2-3; 13 bases agree with TRBD2. V lost 0 bases and J lost 6; bases outside the gene matches: 3. The CDR3 has 16 amino acids. Per the germline V gene, CDR1 is SGHTA and CDR2 is FQGNSA.